This T cell receptor beta chain was retrieved from a study of cytomegalovirus exposure and HLA in healthy donors. The V and J ends lost 6 bases and 5 bases, in that order; junction bases with no gene match: 6. Germline lookup yields CDR1 MDHEN and CDR2 SYDVKM. This CDR3 spans 15 amino acids. With 60 Vbeta and 13 Jbeta primers, the PCR was carried out. Profiled with immunoSEQ multiplex PCR; TCRdb holds only in-frame clones, not every one. The sample carries 50,000 to 70,000 clones, 65% to 85% recorded once. Sample: PBMCs. This sequence was found in a female donor in good health and CMV-seronegative. The V gene is TRBV28, the J gene TRBJ2-1, with TRBD2 matching 11 bases. CDR3 residues: CASSRRGLADNEQFF. The CDR3 DNA sequence: TGTGCCAGCAGCCGCCGGGGACTAGCGGACAATGAGCAGTTCTTC.